What follows is one T cell receptor (beta chain) and its context. TCRdb's copy holds only in-frame clones and misses some; the assay was immunoSEQ multiplex PCR. The table lists 200,000 to 250,000 clones, 82% of them singletons. The sample originates from a study of blood T cell repertoires in COVID-19. Cohorts were based on clinical histories the participants reported. The CDR3 consists of 13 residues. The ends were cut back, 4 bases at V and 10 bases at J, with 14 bases in the middle. Per germline, CDR1 LNHDA and CDR2 SQIVND (reference sequence). V gene TRBV19 combines with J gene TRBJ2-1; D might be TRBD2 (6 bases). Sample: PBMCs or T cells enriched from blood (not recorded which). The TCR originated in a woman aged 60-70 years who had recovered from COVID-19. The CDR3 loop is CASSTGPGREQFF. The CDR3 bases are TGTGCCAGTAGTACCGGACCGGGGAGGGAGCAGTTCTTC.